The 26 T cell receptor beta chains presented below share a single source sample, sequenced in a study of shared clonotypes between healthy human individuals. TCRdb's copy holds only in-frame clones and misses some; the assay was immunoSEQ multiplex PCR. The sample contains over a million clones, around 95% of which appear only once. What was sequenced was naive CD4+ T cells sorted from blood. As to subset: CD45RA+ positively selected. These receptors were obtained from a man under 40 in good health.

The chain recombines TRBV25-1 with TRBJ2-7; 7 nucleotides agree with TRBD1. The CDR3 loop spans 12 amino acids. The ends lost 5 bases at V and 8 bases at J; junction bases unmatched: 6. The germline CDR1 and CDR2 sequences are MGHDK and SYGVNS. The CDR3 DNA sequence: TGTGCCAGCAGTACCCTTAGGGGGCAGCAGTACTTC. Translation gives CASSTLRGQQYF.

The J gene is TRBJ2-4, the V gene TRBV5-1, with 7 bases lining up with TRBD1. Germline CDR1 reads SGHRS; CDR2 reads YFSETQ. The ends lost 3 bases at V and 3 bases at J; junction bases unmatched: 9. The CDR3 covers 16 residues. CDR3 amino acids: CASSSTGVWDKNIQYF. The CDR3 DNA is TGCGCCAGCAGCTCCACAGGGGTGTGGGACAAAAACATTCAGTACTTC.

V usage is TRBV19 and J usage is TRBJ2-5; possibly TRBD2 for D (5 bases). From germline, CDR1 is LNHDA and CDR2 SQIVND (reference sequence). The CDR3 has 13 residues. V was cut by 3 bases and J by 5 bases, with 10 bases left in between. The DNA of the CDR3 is TGTGCCAGTAGTATGGACTTCTCGGAGACCCAGTACTTC. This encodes CASSMDFSETQYF.

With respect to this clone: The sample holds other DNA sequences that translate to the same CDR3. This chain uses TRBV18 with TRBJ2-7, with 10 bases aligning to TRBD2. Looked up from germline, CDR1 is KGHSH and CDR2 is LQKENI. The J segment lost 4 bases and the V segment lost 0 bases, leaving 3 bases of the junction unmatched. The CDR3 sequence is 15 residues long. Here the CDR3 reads CASSPPASGRYEQYF. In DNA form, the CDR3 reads TGTGCCAGCTCACCACCGGCTAGCGGGAGATACGAGCAGTACTTC.

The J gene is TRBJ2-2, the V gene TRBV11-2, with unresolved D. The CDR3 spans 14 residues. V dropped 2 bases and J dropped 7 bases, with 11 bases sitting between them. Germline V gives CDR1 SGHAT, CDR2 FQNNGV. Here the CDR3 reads CASSLKPSGGELFF. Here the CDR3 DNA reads TGTGCCAGCAGCTTAAAGCCTTCCGGCGGGGAGCTGTTTTTT.

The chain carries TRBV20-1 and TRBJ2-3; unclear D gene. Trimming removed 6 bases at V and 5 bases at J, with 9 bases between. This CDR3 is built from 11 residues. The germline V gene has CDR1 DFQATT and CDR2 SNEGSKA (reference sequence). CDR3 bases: TGCAGTGCCACCGAGTTAGATACGCAGTATTTT. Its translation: CSATELDTQYF.

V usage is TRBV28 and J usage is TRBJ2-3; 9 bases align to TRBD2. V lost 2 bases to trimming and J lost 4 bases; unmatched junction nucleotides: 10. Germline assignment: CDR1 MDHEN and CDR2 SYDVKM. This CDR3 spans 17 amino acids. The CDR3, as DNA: TGTGCCAGCAGTTTACCCCAGACTAGCGGAAATCCAGATACGCAGTATTTT. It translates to CASSLPQTSGNPDTQYF.

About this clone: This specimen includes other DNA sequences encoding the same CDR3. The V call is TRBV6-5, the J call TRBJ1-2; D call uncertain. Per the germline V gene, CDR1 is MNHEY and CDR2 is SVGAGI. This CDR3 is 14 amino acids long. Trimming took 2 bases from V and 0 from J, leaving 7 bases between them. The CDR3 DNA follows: TGTGCCAGCAGTTACGCCCGAGCTAACTATGGCTACACCTTC. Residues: CASSYARANYGYTF.

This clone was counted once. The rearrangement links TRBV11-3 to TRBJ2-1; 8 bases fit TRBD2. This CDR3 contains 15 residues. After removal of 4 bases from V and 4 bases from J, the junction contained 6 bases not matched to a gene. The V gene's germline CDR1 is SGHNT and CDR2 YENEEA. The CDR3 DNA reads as TGTGCCAGCAGCTCTGTGCCGGGAGGGTACAATGAGCAGTTCTTC. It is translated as CASSSVPGGYNEQFF.

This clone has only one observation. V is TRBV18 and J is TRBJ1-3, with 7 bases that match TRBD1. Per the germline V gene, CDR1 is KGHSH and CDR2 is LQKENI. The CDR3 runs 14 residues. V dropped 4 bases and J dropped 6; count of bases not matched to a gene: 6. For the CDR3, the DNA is TGTGCCAGCTCACTGACAGGGAAGGAAAACACCATATATTTT. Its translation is CASSLTGKENTIYF.

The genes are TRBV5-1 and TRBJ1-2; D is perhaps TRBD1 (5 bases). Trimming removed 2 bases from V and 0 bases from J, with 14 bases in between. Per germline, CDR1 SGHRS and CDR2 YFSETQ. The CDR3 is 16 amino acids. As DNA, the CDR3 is TGCGCCAGCAGCTTAGATCAGGGCACCTCTAACTATGGCTACACCTTC. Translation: CASSLDQGTSNYGYTF.

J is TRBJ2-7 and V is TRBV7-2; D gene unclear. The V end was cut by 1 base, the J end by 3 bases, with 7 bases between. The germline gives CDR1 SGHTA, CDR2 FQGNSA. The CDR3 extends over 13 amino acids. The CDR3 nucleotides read TGTGCCAGCAGCTTAGGGGCCCTCTACGAGCAGTACTTC. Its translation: CASSLGALYEQYF.

In nucleotides, the CDR3 is TGTGCCAGCAGTTTATCGACTCTGAGCAATCAGCCCCAGCATTTT. It translates to CASSLSTLSNQPQHF. The chain recombines TRBV28 with TRBJ1-5; D remains ambiguous. This CDR3 has 15 amino acids. V was trimmed by 1 base and J by 1 base, leaving 8 bases between them. Germline lookup yields CDR1 MDHEN and CDR2 SYDVKM.

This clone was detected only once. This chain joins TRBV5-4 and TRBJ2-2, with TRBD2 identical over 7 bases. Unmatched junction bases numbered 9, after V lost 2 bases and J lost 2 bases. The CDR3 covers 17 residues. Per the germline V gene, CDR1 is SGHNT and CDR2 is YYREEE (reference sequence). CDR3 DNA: TGTGCCAGCAGCTTCGGGGGAGGGCTATCAAACACCGGGGAGCTGTTTTTT. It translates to CASSFGGGLSNTGELFF.

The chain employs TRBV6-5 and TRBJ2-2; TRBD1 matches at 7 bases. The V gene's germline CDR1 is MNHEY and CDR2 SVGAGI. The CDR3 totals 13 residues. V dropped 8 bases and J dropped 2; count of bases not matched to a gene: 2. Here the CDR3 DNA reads TGTGCCAGCTACAGGGGAAACACCGGGGAGCTGTTTTTT. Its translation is CASYRGNTGELFF.

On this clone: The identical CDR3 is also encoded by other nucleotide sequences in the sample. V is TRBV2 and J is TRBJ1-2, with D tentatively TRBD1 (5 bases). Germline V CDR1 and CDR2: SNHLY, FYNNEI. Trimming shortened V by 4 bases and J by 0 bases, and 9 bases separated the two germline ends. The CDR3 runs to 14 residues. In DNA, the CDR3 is TGTGCCAGCAGTGGGGACCGTCCTAACTATGGCTACACCTTC. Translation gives CASSGDRPNYGYTF.

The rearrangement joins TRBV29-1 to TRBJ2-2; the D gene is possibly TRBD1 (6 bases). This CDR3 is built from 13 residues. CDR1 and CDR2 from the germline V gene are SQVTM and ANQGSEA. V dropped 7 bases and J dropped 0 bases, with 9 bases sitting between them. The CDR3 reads CSAGQTNTGELFF. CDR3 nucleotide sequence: TGCAGCGCAGGACAGACGAACACCGGGGAGCTGTTTTTT.

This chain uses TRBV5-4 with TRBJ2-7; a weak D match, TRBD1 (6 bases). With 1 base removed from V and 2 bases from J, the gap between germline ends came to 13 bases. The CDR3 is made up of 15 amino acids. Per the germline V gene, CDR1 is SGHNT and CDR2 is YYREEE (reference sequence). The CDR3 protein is CASSLSRQAAYEQYF. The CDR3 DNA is TGTGCCAGCAGCTTGAGCCGACAGGCAGCCTACGAGCAGTACTTC.

This CDR3 is CASSIVAGTGVNEQFF. The CDR3 DNA reads TGTGCCAGTAGTATAGTGGCCGGGACAGGGGTGAATGAGCAGTTCTTC. The chain uses TRBV19 and TRBJ2-1, with 10 bases aligning to TRBD1. The CDR3 runs to 16 residues. Germline V gives CDR1 LNHDA, CDR2 SQIVND (reference sequence). Trimming at V came to 1 base and at J to 7 bases, leaving 7 bases not matched to a gene.

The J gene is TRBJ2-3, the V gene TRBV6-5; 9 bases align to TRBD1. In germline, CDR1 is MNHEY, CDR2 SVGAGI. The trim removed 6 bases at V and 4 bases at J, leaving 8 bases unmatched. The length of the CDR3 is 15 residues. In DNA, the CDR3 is TGTGCCAGCAGACGGACAGGGGCGAATTCAGATACGCAGTATTTT. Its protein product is CASRRTGANSDTQYF.

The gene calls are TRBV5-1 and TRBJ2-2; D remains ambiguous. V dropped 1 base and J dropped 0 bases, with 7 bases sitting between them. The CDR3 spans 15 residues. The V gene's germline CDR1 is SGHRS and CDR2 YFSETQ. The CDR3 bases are TGCGCCAGCAGCTTGAACAGCGCGAACACCGGGGAGCTGTTTTTT. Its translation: CASSLNSANTGELFF. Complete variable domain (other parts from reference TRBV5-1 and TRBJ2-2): KAGVTQTPRYLIKTRGQQVTLSCSPISGHRSVSWYQQTPGQGLQFLFEYFSETQRNKGNFPGRFSGRQFSNSRSEMNVSTLELGDSALYLCASSLNSANTGELFFGEGSRLTVL.

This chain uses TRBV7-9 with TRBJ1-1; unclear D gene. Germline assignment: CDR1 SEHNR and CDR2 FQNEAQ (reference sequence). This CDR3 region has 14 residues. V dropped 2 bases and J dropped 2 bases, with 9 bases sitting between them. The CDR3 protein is CASSLRRVNTEAFF. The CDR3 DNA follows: TGTGCCAGCAGCTTACGAAGGGTAAACACTGAAGCTTTCTTT.

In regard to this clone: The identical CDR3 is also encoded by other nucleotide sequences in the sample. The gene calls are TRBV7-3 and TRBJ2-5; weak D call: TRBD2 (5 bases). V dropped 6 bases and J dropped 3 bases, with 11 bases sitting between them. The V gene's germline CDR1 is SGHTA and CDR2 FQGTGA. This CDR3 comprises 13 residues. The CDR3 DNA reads TGTGCCAGCAGTAGCAGGCGGGAAGAGACCCAGTACTTC. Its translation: CASSSRREETQYF.

The CDR3 protein is CASSQEVVSHEQFF. CDR3 nucleotide sequence: TGCGCCAGCAGCCAAGAAGTTGTTTCACATGAGCAGTTCTTC. V usage is TRBV4-3 and J usage is TRBJ2-1; D remains unclear. Per the germline V gene, CDR1 is LGHNA and CDR2 is YSLEER. The CDR3 is 14 amino acids. Trimming removed 0 bases at V and 8 bases at J, with 11 bases between.

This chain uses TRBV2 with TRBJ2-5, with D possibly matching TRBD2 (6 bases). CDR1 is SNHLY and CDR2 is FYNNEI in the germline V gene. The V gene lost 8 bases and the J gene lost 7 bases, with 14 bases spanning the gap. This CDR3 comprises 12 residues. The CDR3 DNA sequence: TGTGCCAGCGGGGCCCTGGGGGGGACCCAGTACTTC. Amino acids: CASGALGGTQYF. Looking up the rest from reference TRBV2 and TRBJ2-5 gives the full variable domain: EPEVTQTPSHQVTQMGQEVILRCVPISNHLYFYWYRQILGQKVEFLVSFYNNEISEKSEIFDDQFSVERPDGSNFTLKIRSTKLEDSAMYFCASGALGGTQYFGPGTRLLVL.

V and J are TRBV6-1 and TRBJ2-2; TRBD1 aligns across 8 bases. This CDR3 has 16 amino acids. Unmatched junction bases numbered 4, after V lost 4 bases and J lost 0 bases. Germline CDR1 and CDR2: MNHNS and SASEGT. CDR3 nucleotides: TGTGCCAGCAGTGTCTCGGACAGGGCGAACACCGGGGAGCTGTTTTTT. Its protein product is CASSVSDRANTGELFF.